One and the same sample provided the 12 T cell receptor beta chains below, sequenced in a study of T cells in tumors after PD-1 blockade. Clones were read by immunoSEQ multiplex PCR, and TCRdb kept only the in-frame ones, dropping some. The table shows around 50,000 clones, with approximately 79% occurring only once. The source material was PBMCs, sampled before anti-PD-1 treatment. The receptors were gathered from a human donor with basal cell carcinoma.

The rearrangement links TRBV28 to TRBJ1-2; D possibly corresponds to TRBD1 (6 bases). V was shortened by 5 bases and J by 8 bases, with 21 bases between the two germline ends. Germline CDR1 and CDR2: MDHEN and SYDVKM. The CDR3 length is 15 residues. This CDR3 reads CASSPTRGGQRGYTF. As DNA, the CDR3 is TGTGCCAGCAGTCCTACACGCGGGGGGCAGAGGGGCTACACCTTC.

The DNA of the CDR3 is TGTGCCAGCAGTAGGGACAGCCAGGGGAATGAGCAGTTCTTC. Residues: CASSRDSQGNEQFF. The chain recombines TRBV2 with TRBJ2-1; the match to TRBD1 covers 7 bases. The CDR3 totals 14 residues. Germline assignment: CDR1 SNHLY and CDR2 FYNNEI. J lost 7 bases, V lost 5 bases, and 8 bases had no gene match.

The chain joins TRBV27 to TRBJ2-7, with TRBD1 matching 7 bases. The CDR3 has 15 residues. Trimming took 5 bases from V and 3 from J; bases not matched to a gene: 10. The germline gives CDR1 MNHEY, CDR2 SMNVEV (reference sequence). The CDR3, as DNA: TGTGCCAGCAGTCAGACCGGGACAGTTCACTACGAGCAGTACTTC. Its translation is CASSQTGTVHYEQYF.

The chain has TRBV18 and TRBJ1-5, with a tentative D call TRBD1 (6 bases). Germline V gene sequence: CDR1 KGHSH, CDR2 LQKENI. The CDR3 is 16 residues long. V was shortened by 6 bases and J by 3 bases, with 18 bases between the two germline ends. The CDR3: CASSRVRDTLNQPQHF. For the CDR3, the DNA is TGTGCCAGCTCCCGTGTCCGGGACACCCTCAATCAGCCCCAGCATTTT.

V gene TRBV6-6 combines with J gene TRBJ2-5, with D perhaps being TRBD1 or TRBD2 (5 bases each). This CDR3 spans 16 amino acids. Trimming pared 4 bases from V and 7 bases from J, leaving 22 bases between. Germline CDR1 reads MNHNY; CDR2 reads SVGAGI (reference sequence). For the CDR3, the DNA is TGTGCCAGCAGTTCGGGCGACAGTTTCGCCCGGGGGACCCAGTACTTC. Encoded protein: CASSSGDSFARGTQYF.

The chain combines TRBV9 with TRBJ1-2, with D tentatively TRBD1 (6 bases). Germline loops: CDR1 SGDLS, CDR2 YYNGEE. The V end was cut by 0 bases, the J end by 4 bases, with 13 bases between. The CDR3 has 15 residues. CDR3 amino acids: CASSVDRGGSYGYTF. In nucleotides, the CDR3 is TGTGCCAGCAGCGTAGATAGGGGGGGATCCTATGGCTACACCTTC.

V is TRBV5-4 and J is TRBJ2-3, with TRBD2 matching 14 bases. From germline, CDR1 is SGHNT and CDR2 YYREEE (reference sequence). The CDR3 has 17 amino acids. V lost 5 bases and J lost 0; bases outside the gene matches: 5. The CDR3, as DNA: TGTGCCAGCAGTCGCAGACTAGCGGGAGGGAGCACAGATACGCAGTATTTT. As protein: CASSRRLAGGSTDTQYF.

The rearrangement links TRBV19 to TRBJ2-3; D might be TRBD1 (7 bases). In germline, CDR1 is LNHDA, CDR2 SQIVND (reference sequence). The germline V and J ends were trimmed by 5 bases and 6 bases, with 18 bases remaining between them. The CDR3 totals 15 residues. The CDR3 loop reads CASSVRGAKIDTQYF. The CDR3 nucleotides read TGTGCCAGTAGTGTCAGGGGGGCCAAAATTGATACGCAGTATTTT.

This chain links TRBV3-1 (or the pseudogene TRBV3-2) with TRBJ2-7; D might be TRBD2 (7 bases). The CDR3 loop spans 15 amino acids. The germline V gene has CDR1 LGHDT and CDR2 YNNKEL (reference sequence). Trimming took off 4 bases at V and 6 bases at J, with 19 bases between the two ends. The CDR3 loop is CASSRRAGAEIEQYF. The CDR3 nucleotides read TGTGCCAGCAGCCGGAGGGCGGGGGCTGAAATCGAGCAGTACTTC.

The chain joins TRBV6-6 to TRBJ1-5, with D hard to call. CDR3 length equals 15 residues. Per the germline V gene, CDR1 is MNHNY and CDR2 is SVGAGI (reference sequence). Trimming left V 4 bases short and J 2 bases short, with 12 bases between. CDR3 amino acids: CASSWELAGNQPQHF. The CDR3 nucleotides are TGTGCCAGCAGTTGGGAGCTCGCTGGCAATCAGCCCCAGCATTTT.

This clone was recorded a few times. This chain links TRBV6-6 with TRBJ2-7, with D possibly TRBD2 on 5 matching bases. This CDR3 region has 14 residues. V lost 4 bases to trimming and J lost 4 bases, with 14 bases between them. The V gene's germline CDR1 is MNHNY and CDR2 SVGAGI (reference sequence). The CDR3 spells CASSFPGVKYEQYF. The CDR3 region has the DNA TGTGCCAGCAGTTTTCCCGGGGTAAAGTACGAGCAGTACTTC.

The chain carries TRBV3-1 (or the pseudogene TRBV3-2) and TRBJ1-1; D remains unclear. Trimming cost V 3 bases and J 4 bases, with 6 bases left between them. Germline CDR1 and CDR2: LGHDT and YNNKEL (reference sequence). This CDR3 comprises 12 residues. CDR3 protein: CASSQDPTEAFF. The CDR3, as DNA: TGTGCCAGCAGCCAGGACCCCACTGAAGCTTTCTTT.